This T cell receptor (beta chain) appears in the sequencing data of a study of T cell changes during pregnancy in multiple sclerosis. The method was immunoSEQ multiplex PCR; TCRdb's version includes in-frame clones alone and lacks a portion of them. The sample lists 30,000 to 40,000 clones; around 90% were seen once. There are 12 residues in the CDR3. Trimming cost V 7 bases and J 10 bases, with 16 bases left between them. CDR1 and CDR2 from the germline V gene are SNHLY and FYNNEI. Source: CD8+ T cells from peripheral blood mononuclear cells, taken in the third trimester of pregnancy. The clonotype was recovered from a female donor with multiple sclerosis, enrolled in a pregnancy study. The chain carries TRBV2 and TRBJ2-5; D possibly corresponds to TRBD1 (7 bases). The CDR3 DNA reads as TGTGCCAGCAATAACAGGGGAGGAGGCCAGTACTTC. It codes for CASNNRGGGQYF.